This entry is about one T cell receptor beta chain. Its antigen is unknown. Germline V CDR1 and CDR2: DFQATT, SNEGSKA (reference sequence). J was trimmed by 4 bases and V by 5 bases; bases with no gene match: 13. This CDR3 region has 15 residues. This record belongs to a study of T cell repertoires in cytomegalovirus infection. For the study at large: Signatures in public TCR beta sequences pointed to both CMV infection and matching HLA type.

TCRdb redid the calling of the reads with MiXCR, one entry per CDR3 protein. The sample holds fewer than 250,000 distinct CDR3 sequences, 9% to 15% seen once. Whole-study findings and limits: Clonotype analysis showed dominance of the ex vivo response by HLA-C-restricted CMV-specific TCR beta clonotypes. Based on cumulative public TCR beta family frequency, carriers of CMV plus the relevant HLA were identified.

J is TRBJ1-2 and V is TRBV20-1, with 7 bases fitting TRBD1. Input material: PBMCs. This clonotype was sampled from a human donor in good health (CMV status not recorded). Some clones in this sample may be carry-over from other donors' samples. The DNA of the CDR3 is TGCAGTGCTGATTCAGGGGAGGGGGCTATCTATGGCTACACCTTC. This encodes CSADSGEGAIYGYTF.